A selection of T cell receptor beta chains follows, all from one sample in a study of blood T cell repertoires in COVID-19. Sequenced by immunoSEQ multiplex PCR; TCRdb stores in-frame clones only, minus some. The repertoire holds over 200,000 clones, with approximately 88% as singletons. Input material: PBMCs or T cells enriched from blood (not recorded which). The receptors here all came from a woman aged 25 to 39 who had been exposed to COVID-19. CDR3s include the opening cysteine and the closing phenylalanine or tryptophan. The order of the fields is V gene, CDR3 protein.

V gene: TRBV4-1
CDR3 protein: CASSQGDRNPNYGYTF

V gene: TRBV7-3
CDR3 protein: CASSLTGFGQGRHEQYF

V gene: TRBV11-2
CDR3 protein: CASSPLGSSYEQYF

V gene: TRBV10-1
CDR3 protein: CASSGTSRHEQYF

V gene: TRBV15
CDR3 protein: CATSRGDTEAFF

V gene: TRBV5-1
CDR3 protein: CASRLAANTGELFF

V gene: TRBV2
CDR3 protein: CASIGQGGEQYF

V gene: TRBV6-6
CDR3 protein: CASSYSEGRSNQPQHF

V gene: TRBV28
CDR3 protein: CASSSSPGQGAYEQYF

V gene: TRBV6-6
CDR3 protein: CASSYGNAGVDGYTF

V gene: TRBV24-1
CDR3 protein: CATSDPGTPSGPYNEQFF

V gene: TRBV7-2
CDR3 protein: CASSLAGRDNEKLFF

V gene: TRBV12-3/TRBV12-4
CDR3 protein: CASSPTASYGYTF

V gene: TRBV9
CDR3 protein: CASSVVGGQPQETQYF

V gene: TRBV29-1
CDR3 protein: CSVLPGDTEAFF

V gene: TRBV30
CDR3 protein: CAWSVPSGGNYGYTF

V gene: TRBV3-1/TRBV3-2
CDR3 protein: CASSQGTREETQYF

V gene: TRBV9
CDR3 protein: CASSVGAGVYNEQFF

V gene: TRBV6-5
CDR3 protein: CASSLLLAEAFF

V gene: TRBV5-6
CDR3 protein: CAVAMAGSSYNEQFF

V gene: TRBV5-1
CDR3 protein: CASSLGTSGRSYEQYF

V gene: TRBV28
CDR3 protein: CASSLVQGAEAFF

V gene: TRBV5-1
CDR3 protein: CASSLDRGYEQYF

V gene: TRBV29-1
CDR3 protein: CSATGTSGDYEQYF

V gene: TRBV5-5
CDR3 protein: CASSFPPGEKLFF

V gene: TRBV5-1
CDR3 protein: CASRPGGDNEQFF

V gene: TRBV4-1
CDR3 protein: CASSQAGWWGYTF

V gene: TRBV9
CDR3 protein: CASSVQTGLNEKLFF

V gene: TRBV18
CDR3 protein: CASSPIRGNNQPQHF

V gene: TRBV28
CDR3 protein: CATSLLQREQYF

V gene: TRBV9
CDR3 protein: CASSVGTLGEAFF

V gene: TRBV14
CDR3 protein: CASSHRQSGGYTF

V gene: TRBV12-3/TRBV12-4
CDR3 protein: CASTRREVTEAFF

V gene: TRBV7-8
CDR3 protein: CASSYPETGGVRTLHF

V gene: TRBV9
CDR3 protein: CASSPRTSGRRNTQYF

V gene: TRBV3-1/TRBV3-2
CDR3 protein: CASSPVGLAGVYEQYF

V gene: TRBV5-1
CDR3 protein: CASSQGTSGRETQYF

V gene: TRBV5-1
CDR3 protein: CASSFLAGVAYEQYF

V gene: TRBV5-1
CDR3 protein: CASSRRGGYTF

V gene: TRBV5-5
CDR3 protein: CASSLPDYGYTF

V gene: TRBV5-1
CDR3 protein: CASSSGNYNEQFF

V gene: TRBV7-7
CDR3 protein: CASSLSERLNEQFF

V gene: TRBV5-8
CDR3 protein: CASRGRVNEKLFF

V gene: TRBV29-1
CDR3 protein: CSVPAVADNEQFF

V gene: TRBV5-4
CDR3 protein: CASSLQGWNTEAFF

V gene: TRBV5-3
CDR3 protein: CARSRGVGASGSHTGELFF

V gene: TRBV11-2
CDR3 protein: CASSWTSGPYEQYF

V gene: TRBV15
CDR3 protein: CATSRDGTELQKLFF

V gene: TRBV7-7
CDR3 protein: CASSPRLAGSYEQYF

V gene: TRBV30
CDR3 protein: CAWSPQGNSPLHF

V gene: TRBV14
CDR3 protein: CASSRGLLQGLNEQYF

V gene: TRBV11-2
CDR3 protein: CASSLVIRSIGETQYF

V gene: TRBV20-1
CDR3 protein: CSASGQTGGDYGYTF

V gene: TRBV5-6
CDR3 protein: CASRDRADTEAFF

V gene: TRBV2
CDR3 protein: CASSEDGRNSPLHF